This is a list of T cell receptor beta chains from one sample in a study of cytomegalovirus exposure and HLA in healthy donors. Using immunoSEQ multiplex PCR, the repertoire was profiled, and TCRdb retains in-frame clones only, with some absent. The sample records approximately 170,000 clones, roughly four fifths being singletons. The source material was PBMCs. These receptors were taken from a man aged 35-49 years in good health and CMV-seronegative. Each CDR3 is given with its conserved first and last residue. The order of the fields is J gene, V gene, clone size, D gene, CDR3 protein, CDR3 DNA. D genes are given only for firm matches. The size of a clone is reported for some rows only, either as once, few or many, or as a class for expanded clones.

>TRBJ2-7|TRBV30|once|NA
CAWSVLEGYEQYF
TGTGCCTGGAGTGTACTGGAGGGCTACGAGCAGTACTTC
>TRBJ2-4|TRBV30|NA|NA
CAWSVGNREYF
TGTGCCTGGAGTGTGGGAAACAGGGAATACTTC
>TRBJ2-3|TRBV28|once|NA
CASSFSRSTQYF
TGTGCCAGCAGTTTTTCGAGGAGTACGCAGTATTTT
>TRBJ2-7|TRBV5-1|few|NA
CASSLGVSADEQYF
TGCGCCAGCAGCCTTGGAGTTAGCGCCGACGAGCAGTACTTC
>TRBJ2-5|TRBV18|NA|NA
CASSPGSQETQYF
TGTGCCAGCTCACCAGGGAGCCAAGAGACCCAGTACTTC
>TRBJ1-1|TRBV18|NA|NA
CASSLGLTKNTEAFF
TGTGCCAGCTCACTGGGGCTTACGAAGAACACTGAAGCTTTCTTT
>TRBJ1-5|TRBV28|NA|NA
CASNSGVFQPQHF
TGTGCCAGCAATTCGGGGGTTTTTCAGCCCCAGCATTTT
>TRBJ1-4|TRBV7-9|NA|TRBD1
CASSDLGAGGTGNEKLFF
TGTGCCAGCAGCGACCTTGGGGCTGGGGGGACAGGCAATGAAAAACTGTTTTTT
>TRBJ2-5|TRBV7-9|NA|TRBD1
CASSLGRTGYSQYF
TGTGCCAGCAGCTTAGGCAGGACAGGTTATTCCCAGTACTTC
>TRBJ2-5|TRBV28|NA|NA
CASSFHAGETQYF
TGTGCCAGCAGTTTTCATGCGGGGGAGACCCAGTACTTC
>TRBJ1-3|TRBV19|NA|NA
CASSTGQFSGNTIYF
TGTGCCAGTAGTACAGGACAGTTCTCTGGAAACACCATATATTTT
>TRBJ1-4|TRBV7-9|once|TRBD1
CASTFIGTGHWGKLFF
TGTGCCAGCACCTTCATCGGGACAGGGCACTGGGGAAAACTGTTTTTT
>TRBJ2-2|TRBV15|NA|TRBD1
CATRLPGGLGELFF
TGTGCCACCAGATTGCCAGGGGGTCTCGGGGAGCTGTTTTTT
>TRBJ1-2|TRBV19|NA|NA
CASSIDSSLGYGYTF
TGTGCCAGTAGTATCGACAGCTCGCTAGGCTATGGCTACACCTTC
>TRBJ2-1|TRBV7-6|NA|TRBD1
CASSLNRGSEQFF
TGTGCCAGCAGCTTAAACAGGGGTAGTGAGCAGTTCTTC